Sequencing of this TCR beta chain was carried out in a study of cytomegalovirus exposure and HLA in healthy donors. 60 Vbeta and 13 Jbeta primers were used in PCR. Some clones are missing from TCRdb's copy, which holds only in-frame ones; the method was immunoSEQ multiplex PCR. Of 70,000 to 95,000 clones in the sample, more than 75% were seen once. Whole-study results and caveats: When presence/absence was analysed, sequencing depth was taken to be roughly uniform across donors.

Germline CDR1 is WNHNN and CDR2 is SYGVQD (reference sequence). The CDR3 has 13 amino acids. Unmatched junction bases numbered 0, after V lost 2 bases and J lost 3 bases. As regards this clone: Antigen specificity is unknown.

This receptor was identified in a man between 18 and 35 years old in good health and CMV-seronegative. What was sequenced was PBMCs. The chain carries TRBV10-1 and TRBJ2-7, with 8 bases matching TRBD1. In DNA, the CDR3 is TGCGCCAGCAGTGAGACAGGGGGCTACGAGCAGTACTTC. It encodes CASSETGGYEQYF.